This is a list of T cell receptor beta chains from one sample in a study of blood T cell repertoires in COVID-19. Assay: immunoSEQ multiplex PCR; the TCRdb copy retains only in-frame clones and omits some. The sample holds 100,000 to 150,000 clones; approximately 84% are singletons and the top ten take approximately 18%. The source material was peripheral blood. Source of these receptors: a woman older than 75 with acute or convalescent COVID-19. The CDR3 runs from the conserved cysteine through the conserved F or W. A D gene is named only where the DNA matches it firmly. Expanded clones are given a class, and other clones once, few, many or no size at all.

V	J	size	D	CDR3	DNA
TRBV4-3	TRBJ1-3	.	TRBD1	CASSQATGGSGNTIYF	TGCGCCAGCAGCCAGGCTACAGGGGGCTCTGGAAACACCATATATTTT
TRBV4-2	TRBJ2-7	.	.	CASSQTARDLEQYF	TGTGCCAGCAGCCAAACGGCCCGGGATTTAGAGCAGTACTTC
TRBV7-2	TRBJ2-7	.	TRBD1	CASSLVGQGYEQYF	TGTGCCAGCAGCTTAGTGGGACAGGGCTACGAGCAGTACTTC
TRBV6-2/TRBV6-3	TRBJ1-3	.	TRBD1	CASSYGGTGPSGNTIYF	TGTGCCAGCAGTTACGGGGGGACAGGCCCCTCTGGAAACACCATATATTTT
TRBV29-1	TRBJ1-1	few	TRBD1	CSGRQGENTEAFF	TGCAGCGGCAGACAGGGGGAGAACACTGAAGCTTTCTTT
TRBV5-1	TRBJ1-6	.	.	CASSEPGGPLHF	TGCGCCAGCAGCGAACCCGGGGGGCCCCTCCACTTT
TRBV3-1/TRBV3-2	TRBJ2-3	.	TRBD1	CASSPGTGFTDTQYF	TGTGCCAGCAGTCCCGGGACAGGGTTCACAGATACGCAGTATTTT
TRBV12-2	TRBJ2-5	.	.	CASRLLETQYF	TGTGCAAGTCGCCTCCTAGAGACCCAGTACTTC
TRBV7-2	TRBJ1-4	.	.	CASRRTLGNEKLFF	TGTGCCAGCAGAAGGACACTGGGCAATGAAAAACTGTTTTTT
TRBV2	TRBJ2-2	.	TRBD1	CASRGQGVSGELFF	TGTGCCAGCAGGGGACAGGGGGTATCCGGGGAGCTGTTTTTT
TRBV4-2	TRBJ2-3	.	.	CASSQDGRRDGTDTQYF	TGTGCCAGCAGCCAAGATGGTAGGCGGGATGGCACAGATACGCAGTATTTT
TRBV18	TRBJ2-3	.	.	CASSHPDTQYF	TGTGCCAGCTCCCATCCAGATACGCAGTATTTT
TRBV24-1	TRBJ1-2	.	.	CATSVRTVNYGYTF	TGTGCCACCAGCGTCCGAACGGTAAACTATGGCTACACCTTC
TRBV10-1	TRBJ1-5	.	.	CASIEGQYQPQHF	TGCGCCAGCATTGAGGGCCAGTATCAGCCCCAGCATTTT
TRBV6-2/TRBV6-3	TRBJ1-5	.	.	CASSPGGNQPQHF	TGTGCCAGCAGTCCAGGCGGCAATCAGCCCCAGCATTTT
TRBV5-1	TRBJ2-1	.	TRBD2	CASSAAGGGYNEQFF	TGCGCCAGCAGCGCCGCGGGGGGCGGCTACAATGAGCAGTTCTTC
TRBV30	TRBJ2-1	.	.	CAWSPREARRDEQFF	TGTGCCTGGAGTCCAAGGGAGGCGAGGAGGGATGAGCAGTTCTTC
TRBV27	TRBJ1-2	.	.	CASSSYRGYGYTF	TGTGCCAGCAGTTCGTATAGGGGCTATGGCTACACCTTC
TRBV5-8	TRBJ2-2	.	TRBD2	CASSLEAPSGANTGELFF	TGTGCCAGCAGCTTGGAGGCGCCTAGCGGGGCGAACACCGGGGAGCTGTTTTTT
TRBV6-5	TRBJ1-1	once	.	CASSYDPGTRGSEAFF	TGTGCCAGCAGTTACGATCCCGGGACACGGGGTTCTGAAGCTTTCTTT
TRBV6-5	TRBJ2-2	.	TRBD1	CASRLMDRVTGELFF	TGTGCCAGCAGATTAATGGACAGGGTCACCGGGGAGCTGTTTTTT
TRBV6-2/TRBV6-3	TRBJ1-5	once	TRBD1	CASSFPTGGSNQPQHF	TGTGCCAGCAGTTTCCCCACAGGGGGTAGCAATCAGCCCCAGCATTTT
TRBV18	TRBJ1-2	.	.	CASSRQEGYTF	TGTGCCAGCTCACGACAGGAGGGCTACACCTTC
TRBV7-2	TRBJ1-1	.	.	CASSFTEYTEAFF	TGTGCCAGCAGCTTCACAGAATACACTGAAGCTTTCTTT
TRBV9	TRBJ1-6	few	TRBD1	CASSGGPGQGNNSPLHF	TGTGCCAGCAGCGGAGGCCCTGGACAGGGGAATAATTCACCCCTCCACTTT
TRBV5-4	TRBJ2-5	.	.	CASSFRETQYF	TGTGCCAGCAGCTTTCGTGAGACCCAGTACTTC
TRBV19	TRBJ2-4	.	.	CASNAARKNIQYF	TGTGCCAGTAACGCGGCGCGGAAAAACATTCAGTACTTC
TRBV4-3	TRBJ1-1	.	.	CASSQETVGATEAFF	TGCGCCAGCAGCCAAGAGACAGTGGGGGCCACTGAAGCTTTCTTT
TRBV7-2	TRBJ1-2	.	.	CASSLEAGNYGYTF	TGTGCCAGCAGCTTAGAGGCAGGCAACTATGGCTACACCTTC
TRBV11-2	TRBJ1-2	once	.	CASSLVRTTYGYTF	TGTGCCAGCAGCTTAGTCCGGACAACTTATGGCTACACCTTC